This section outlines one T cell receptor (beta chain) sequence together with its context. Its antigen is not known. The data are from a study of CD8 T cells in ankylosing spondylitis. The study's findings and limits: Reported data indicate significant enrichment of disease-linked clones within matched ankylosing spondylitis synovial fluid. A motif of under 10 highly homologous TCR beta variants was seen as apparently characteristic of ankylosing spondylitis blood. The disease-linked clones had a CD8+ phenotype and low blood frequencies.

TCRdb reprocessed the 5' RACE reads via MiXCR and lists one record per CDR3 protein. This table has approximately 300,000 distinct CDR3 sequences, around 20% appearing once. Germline V gene sequence: CDR1 DFQATT, CDR2 SNEGSKA (reference sequence). The CDR3 spans 14 residues. V was shortened by 2 bases and J by 5 bases, with 16 bases between the two germline ends. The chain is built from TRBV20-1 and TRBJ2-7; maybe TRBD1 (7 bases). This clonotype originated in a female donor with ankylosing spondylitis or in good health (not recorded which). The source material was blood, either unsorted or a sorted T cell fraction (not recorded which). CDR3 in amino acids: CSARRGGTVDEQYF. The DNA of the CDR3 is TGCAGTGCTAGACGTGGCGGGACAGTCGACGAGCAGTACTTC.